The 29 T cell receptor beta chains reported below all come from one sample, sequenced in a study of OX40 agonist ivuxolimab in advanced cancers. The method was immunoSEQ multiplex PCR; TCRdb's version includes in-frame clones alone and lacks a portion of them. The sample carries 95,000 to 150,000 clones, 93% recorded once. The specimen was CD4+ or CD8+ T cells sorted from blood, collected in a trial of the OX40 agonist ivuxolimab. The receptors were gathered from an adult with an advanced solid tumor such as melanoma, head and neck, liver or kidney cancer.

The J gene is TRBJ2-7, the V gene TRBV28; D uncertain. Germline CDR1 and CDR2: MDHEN and SYDVKM. The CDR3 runs to 15 residues. V lost 4 bases, J lost 4 bases, and 17 bases lay in between. The DNA of the CDR3 is TGTGCCAGCAGTTCAACGACACCACGGCCTTACGAGCAGTACTTC. Translation: CASSSTTPRPYEQYF.

This clone was seen only a few times. This chain connects TRBV5-1 to TRBJ1-1, with 9 bases aligning to TRBD1. The ends lost 3 bases at V and 6 bases at J; junction bases unmatched: 6. From germline, CDR1 is SGHRS and CDR2 YFSETQ. The CDR3 totals 14 residues. The CDR3 region is CASSSWTGVSEAFF. In DNA, the CDR3 is TGCGCCAGCAGCTCCTGGACAGGGGTGTCTGAAGCTTTCTTT.

The table lists this clone with a count of one. The gene calls are TRBV5-1 and TRBJ2-1; D may be TRBD1 or TRBD2 (5 bases each). Trimming left V 0 bases short and J 5 bases short, with 9 bases between. Germline V gives CDR1 SGHRS, CDR2 YFSETQ. The CDR3 length is 14 residues. The DNA for the CDR3 is TGCGCCAGCAGCTTGGCCGGGACCAACAATGAGCAGTTCTTC. Residues: CASSLAGTNNEQFF. Filled out from reference TRBV5-1 and TRBJ2-1, the complete variable domain reads KAGVTQTPRYLIKTRGQQVTLSCSPISGHRSVSWYQQTPGQGLQFLFEYFSETQRNKGNFPGRFSGRQFSNSRSEMNVSTLELGDSALYLCASSLAGTNNEQFFGPGTRLTVL.

This rearrangement joins TRBV28 to TRBJ1-6, with D possibly being TRBD1 (6 bases). Germline values: CDR1 MDHEN, CDR2 SYDVKM. The V end lost 6 bases, the J end lost 4 bases, and 13 bases lay between the germline ends. The CDR3 contains 15 residues. Written as DNA, the CDR3 is TGTGCCAGCAGCCCCGACAGGAGATATAATTCACCCCTCCACTTT. This codes for CASSPDRRYNSPLHF.

The chain combines TRBV19 with TRBJ2-2; tentative D call: TRBD1 (6 bases). V dropped 4 bases and J dropped 4 bases, with 16 bases sitting between them. The germline gives CDR1 LNHDA, CDR2 SQIVND (reference sequence). The CDR3 contains 16 residues. The CDR3 nucleotides are TGTGCCAGTAGTACACGCACAGGGCCCCTCACCGGGGAGCTGTTTTTT. This sequence encodes CASSTRTGPLTGELFF. The whole variable domain, remainder taken from reference TRBV19 and TRBJ2-2, is DGGITQSPKYLFRKEGQNVTLSCEQNLNHDAMYWYRQDPGQGLRLIYYSQIVNDFQKGDIAEGYSVSREKKESFPLTVTSAQKNPTAFYLCASSTRTGPLTGELFFGEGSRLTVL.

This chain uses TRBV19 with TRBJ1-5, with D maybe TRBD1 (5 bases). Germline CDR1 and CDR2: LNHDA and SQIVND (reference sequence). V gave up 10 bases and J gave up 1 base, with 14 bases separating them. This CDR3 is built from 14 residues. The CDR3 loop reads CATGHPGSNQPQHF. The CDR3 DNA sequence: TGTGCCACCGGACATCCGGGGAGCAATCAGCCCCAGCATTTT.

The rearrangement uses TRBV19 and TRBJ2-3; the D gene is possibly TRBD1 (5 bases). V gave up 8 bases and J gave up 2 bases, with 11 bases separating them. The CDR3 loop spans 13 amino acids. Germline loops: CDR1 LNHDA, CDR2 SQIVND (reference sequence). In DNA, the CDR3 is TGTGCCAGTGGGCAGGGTATCACAGATACGCAGTATTTT. This translates into CASGQGITDTQYF.

The chain joins TRBV10-2 to TRBJ1-3, with TRBD1 matching 7 bases. The V segment lost 4 bases and the J segment 6 bases; nucleotides outside the gene matches: 6. CDR1 and CDR2 from the germline V gene are WSHSY and SAAADI. The CDR3 runs to 14 residues. CDR3 residues: CASSGTGAANTIYF. The CDR3 DNA sequence: TGCGCCAGCAGTGGCACAGGGGCTGCAAACACCATATATTTT.

This sequence joins TRBV18 and TRBJ1-6; 8 bases map to TRBD1. Germline V gene lookup returns CDR1 KGHSH and CDR2 LQKENI. With V trimmed by 3 bases and J by 8 bases, 12 bases remained unmatched. The length of the CDR3 is 17 residues. CDR3 protein: CASSPDRGSYPDSPLHF. The CDR3 bases are TGTGCCAGCTCACCCGACAGGGGATCCTACCCGGATTCACCCCTCCACTTT.

As DNA, the CDR3 is TGTGCCTGGAGCCTTAGAGGGTATGGCTACACCTTC. It specifies CAWSLRGYGYTF. The chain recombines TRBV30 with TRBJ1-2, with D hard to call. The germline gives CDR1 GTSNPN, CDR2 SVGIG (reference sequence). With 3 bases removed from V and 5 bases from J, the gap between germline ends came to 10 bases. This CDR3 region has 12 residues.

V is TRBV20-1 and J is TRBJ2-7, with D unresolved. V gave up 5 bases and J gave up 5 bases, with 7 bases separating them. CDR1 and CDR2 from the germline V gene are DFQATT and SNEGSKA (reference sequence). The CDR3 runs 10 residues. The DNA of the CDR3 is TGCAGTGCTGGAAGCCACGAGCAGTACTTC. This encodes CSAGSHEQYF.

The chain is built from TRBV6-1 and TRBJ1-5; 7 bases agree with TRBD1. The germline V gene encodes CDR1 MNHNS and CDR2 SASEGT. V trimming: 7 bases; J trimming: 6 bases; junction bases outside the gene matches: 3. This CDR3 contains 12 residues. CDR3 in DNA: TGTGCCAGCACAGGGGGGGGTCAGCCCCAGCATTTT. It specifies CASTGGGQPQHF.

This clone was observed a handful of times. This chain connects TRBV15 to TRBJ1-5; D may be TRBD1 (5 bases). Deletions cut 0 bases from V and 10 bases from J, with 10 bases between. This CDR3 has 13 amino acids. Germline V gene data show CDR1 as LNHNV and CDR2 as YYDKDF (reference sequence). DNA for the CDR3: TGTGCCACCAGCAGAGATCAGAGGGGCCCCCAGCATTTT. The encoded protein is CATSRDQRGPQHF.

The chain recombines TRBV5-6 with TRBJ1-1, with no clear D. Trimming removed 2 bases from V and 5 bases from J, with 10 bases in between. The germline CDR1 and CDR2 sequences are SGHDT and YYEEEE. The CDR3 is 13 amino acids. The CDR3 nucleotides are TGTGCCAGCAGCTTAAGGGTAGGGACTGAAGCTTTCTTT. This translates into CASSLRVGTEAFF.

V usage is TRBV6-6 and J usage is TRBJ1-1; D gene unclear. Trimming shortened V by 8 bases and J by 1 base, and 5 bases separated the two germline ends. The CDR3 covers 11 residues. The germline V gene has CDR1 MNHNY and CDR2 SVGAGI (reference sequence). The CDR3 loop is CASWGNTEAFF. As DNA, the CDR3 is TGTGCCAGCTGGGGGAACACTGAAGCTTTCTTT.

The chain links TRBV5-1 to TRBJ1-1; tentative D call: TRBD1 (6 bases). CDR3 size: 15 residues. Germline CDR1 and CDR2: SGHRS and YFSETQ. Trimming took off 4 bases at V and 1 base at J, with 14 bases between the two ends. CDR3 sequence reads: CASSRRDTKNTEAFF. The CDR3 DNA sequence: TGCGCCAGCAGCCGAAGGGACACAAAGAACACTGAAGCTTTCTTT. Together with reference TRBV5-1 and TRBJ1-1, the CDR3 gives the full variable domain: KAGVTQTPRYLIKTRGQQVTLSCSPISGHRSVSWYQQTPGQGLQFLFEYFSETQRNKGNFPGRFSGRQFSNSRSEMNVSTLELGDSALYLCASSRRDTKNTEAFFGQGTRLTVV.

The chain carries TRBV6-4 and TRBJ2-7; D is unclear. CDR1 and CDR2 from the germline V gene are MRHNA and SNTAGT. The CDR3 has 13 amino acids. V gave up 2 bases and J gave up 6 bases, with 11 bases separating them. CDR3: CASSDIVGGEQYF. The DNA for the CDR3 is TGTGCCAGCAGTGACATCGTGGGCGGCGAGCAGTACTTC.

This chain uses TRBV27 with TRBJ1-4; 11 bases match TRBD1. V shed 4 bases, J shed 4 bases, and the junction held 8 bases outside the gene matches. Germline V gene data show CDR1 as MNHEY and CDR2 as SMNVEV (reference sequence). The CDR3 contains 17 residues. CDR3 sequence reads: CASSSRDRGRSNEKLFF. CDR3 DNA sequence: TGTGCCAGCAGTTCCCGGGACAGGGGGAGAAGTAATGAAAAACTGTTTTTT.

This chain joins TRBV25-1 and TRBJ2-5; TRBD1 or TRBD2 may be the D gene (7 bases each). This CDR3 region has 16 residues. Germline CDR1 and CDR2: MGHDK and SYGVNS. The V end was cut by 5 bases, the J end by 5 bases, with 21 bases between. The CDR3 is CASSLRGGRGSETQYF. CDR3 nucleotide sequence: TGTGCCAGCAGTCTAAGGGGGGGCAGGGGGTCGGAGACCCAGTACTTC.

V usage is TRBV18 and J usage is TRBJ1-2; weak D call: TRBD1 (6 bases). CDR1 and CDR2 (germline): KGHSH, LQKENI. V dropped 3 bases and J dropped 6 bases, with 17 bases sitting between them. CDR3 size: 15 residues. The CDR3 region has the DNA TGTGCCAGCTCACCTCAGACAGGTCCTTCTCATGGCTACACCTTC. Residues: CASSPQTGPSHGYTF.

The V call is TRBV18, the J call TRBJ2-5, with D perhaps TRBD2 (5 bases). The germline V and J ends were trimmed by 2 bases and 3 bases, with 10 bases remaining between them. This CDR3 has 14 amino acids. Looked up from germline, CDR1 is KGHSH and CDR2 is LQKENI. The CDR3 reads CASSPSYGEETQYF. For the CDR3, the DNA is TGTGCCAGCTCACCATCCTACGGGGAAGAGACCCAGTACTTC.

Here the CDR3 reads CASSVSASSYNEQFF. The CDR3 nucleotides read TGTGCCAGCAGCGTTAGCGCGAGCTCCTACAATGAGCAGTTCTTC. The V call is TRBV9, the J call TRBJ2-1; weak D call: TRBD2 (5 bases). Between the trimmed V and J ends, which lost 2 bases and 0 bases, there was a span of 9 bases. CDR1 and CDR2 (germline): SGDLS, YYNGEE. The CDR3 length is 15 residues. Drawing the rest from reference TRBV9 and TRBJ2-1, the complete variable domain is DSGVTQTPKHLITATGQRVTLRCSPRSGDLSVYWYQQSLDQGLQFLIQYYNGEERAKGNILERFSAQQFPDLHSELNLSSLELGDSALYFCASSVSASSYNEQFFGPGTRLTVL.

The gene calls are TRBV15 and TRBJ2-3, with D possibly TRBD2 on 6 matching bases. From germline, CDR1 is LNHNV and CDR2 YYDKDF (reference sequence). This CDR3 region has 13 residues. The V end lost 8 bases, the J end lost 2 bases, and 11 bases lay between the germline ends. The CDR3 sequence: CATRRGLTDTQYF. In DNA form, the CDR3 reads TGTGCCACCCGGAGGGGCCTCACAGATACGCAGTATTTT.

The V and J genes are TRBV11-3 and TRBJ2-2; TRBD2 agrees at 12 bases. Looked up from germline, CDR1 is SGHNT and CDR2 is YENEEA. The length of the CDR3 is 18 residues. V trimming: 1 base; J trimming: 5 bases; junction bases outside the gene matches: 8. CDR3 protein: CASSLGMTSGRPTGELFF. The CDR3 region has the DNA TGTGCCAGCAGCTTAGGAATGACTAGCGGGAGACCTACCGGGGAGCTGTTTTTT. The whole variable domain, remainder taken from reference TRBV11-3 and TRBJ2-2, is EAGVVQSPRYKIIEKKQPVAFWCNPISGHNTLYWYLQNLGQGPELLIRYENEEAVDDSQLPKDRFSAERLKGVDSTLKIQPAELGDSAVYLCASSLGMTSGRPTGELFFGEGSRLTVL.

This clone was counted a single time. The chain has TRBV5-1 and TRBJ2-3, with D possibly being TRBD1 (6 bases). The V gene lost 4 bases and the J gene lost 2 bases, with 11 bases spanning the gap. Looked up from germline, CDR1 is SGHRS and CDR2 is YFSETQ. CDR3 size: 14 residues. As DNA, the CDR3 is TGCGCCAGCAGCGTGGACAGCACCACAGATACGCAGTATTTT. Residues: CASSVDSTTDTQYF.

The chain couples TRBV19 to TRBJ2-6; the D gene could be TRBD1 or TRBD2 (6 bases each). V lost 6 bases, J lost 2 bases, and 20 bases lay in between. Germline loops: CDR1 LNHDA, CDR2 SQIVND (reference sequence). This CDR3 comprises 18 residues. The CDR3 bases are TGTGCCAGTAGATCCCGGGGGCAAGGCAGGGCTGGGGCCAACGTCCTGACTTTC. This encodes CASRSRGQGRAGANVLTF.

The V gene is TRBV5-5, the J gene TRBJ1-2; tentatively, D is TRBD1 (5 bases). This CDR3 is built from 15 residues. Per the germline V gene, CDR1 is SGHKS and CDR2 is YYEKEE (reference sequence). V dropped 1 base and J dropped 6 bases, with 16 bases sitting between them. In DNA form, the CDR3 reads TGTGCCAGCAGCTTGTATGGGGGGATAGGGAATGGCTACACCTTC. Its translation is CASSLYGGIGNGYTF.

V is TRBV29-1 and J is TRBJ2-7; unclear D gene. V lost 4 bases to trimming and J lost 5 bases, with 15 bases between them. CDR1 SQVTM and CDR2 ANQGSEA come from the germline V gene. This CDR3 is built from 13 residues. The CDR3, as DNA: TGCAGCGTTGGCTCCATAAGGACCCACGAGCAGTACTTC. It is translated as CSVGSIRTHEQYF.

The genes are TRBV6-1 and TRBJ1-1; D gene uncertain. Germline V lookup: CDR1 MNHNS, CDR2 SASEGT. Between the trimmed V and J ends, which lost 7 bases and 3 bases, there was a span of 3 bases. CDR3 length: 10 amino acids. This CDR3 reads CASIDTEAFF. CDR3 DNA sequence: TGTGCCAGCATAGACACTGAAGCTTTCTTT.